The rows below give T cell receptor beta chains drawn from one sample of a study of T cell clusters in autoimmune cytopenias. TCRdb reprocessed the multiplex PCR reads, with one entry per CDR3 protein and no DNA. The sample spans 6,000 to 6,500 distinct CDR3 sequences; the ten largest clones claim approximately 38%. In addition, the sample was reused for a study of T cell repertoires in aging, cancer and after chemotherapy.

The source material was peripheral blood. The source of these receptors is a human donor in good health. The CDR3 runs from the conserved cysteine through the conserved F or W. Size tells how often a clone was seen (once, few, many) or the class of an expanded clone, and some rows leave it out.

TRBV5-5	.	TRBJ1-1	CASGFTDRSLGTEAFF
TRBV5-1	.	TRBJ2-1	CASSLEGVGNEQFF
TRBV6-1	.	TRBJ2-7	CAISVRAFGTYEQYF
TRBV30	.	TRBJ1-1	CAWSIDRRKGTEAFF
TRBV7-9	medium-sized	TRBJ2-3	CASTLSSSTDTQYF
TRBV7-9	.	TRBJ1-2	CASSSGQAKGPYGYTF
TRBV6-1	.	TRBJ2-3	CASSELAGEDTQYF
TRBV6-4	.	TRBJ2-3	CASSEHFTDTQYF
TRBV5-6	medium-sized	TRBJ2-1	CASSRDPRLDEQFF
TRBV20-1	.	TRBJ2-7	CSAKDRDEQYF
TRBV27	.	TRBJ2-7	CASSLKGGFGYEQYF
TRBV5-4	medium-sized	TRBJ2-3	CASSLDGGDTDTQYF
TRBV13	.	TRBJ1-1	CASSLVSETVEAFF
TRBV7-6	medium-sized	TRBJ2-2	CASSPGGFTGELFF
TRBV6-5	medium-sized	TRBJ2-2	CASSGVGPGELFF
TRBV6-6	medium-sized	TRBJ2-3	CASRRTQDTQYF
TRBV5-4	.	TRBJ2-1	CASRPGGGGLGEQFF
TRBV20-1	.	TRBJ2-5	CSATSGGALETQYF
TRBV19	medium-sized	TRBJ1-2	CASSIRADFNYGYTF
TRBV6-2/TRBV6-3	.	TRBJ2-1	CASSTGTGGSVSYNEQFF
TRBV6-4	.	TRBJ2-1	CASSDEGGGYNEQFF
TRBV12-3/TRBV12-4	.	TRBJ2-5	CASNPSGGRGQETQYF
TRBV12-3/TRBV12-4	.	TRBJ1-2	CASTPATGVGGYTF
TRBV5-4	.	TRBJ2-1	CAEGGGPYNEQFF
TRBV5-6	medium-sized	TRBJ2-7	CASSLVEGEQYF
TRBV5-4	.	TRBJ2-1	CASSSWWVKNGFNEQFF
TRBV6-1	medium-sized	TRBJ2-3	CASRIDREWDTQYF
TRBV14	.	TRBJ2-4	CASSLRGTWIQYF
TRBV20-1	.	TRBJ2-7	CSARLQGTEQYF
TRBV6-2/TRBV6-3	medium-sized	TRBJ2-1	CASSRTGARDNEQFF
TRBV14	.	TRBJ1-2	CASSQEWGDYGYTF
TRBV20-1	.	TRBJ2-7	CSARSPSVGTYEQYF
TRBV24-1	.	TRBJ2-3	CATSDYREDTQYF
TRBV7-9	.	TRBJ2-5	CASSLGQSGGPQETQYF
TRBV27	.	TRBJ2-3	CASSSLPLTDTQYF
TRBV4-3	.	TRBJ1-4	CASSQGDRATNEKLFF
TRBV24-1	.	TRBJ2-7	CATSDFAGTGTYEQYF
TRBV7-9	.	TRBJ2-1	CASSLGQVGYNEQFF
TRBV5-1	.	TRBJ2-2	CASSLGGLGTGELFF